Sequencing of this T cell receptor beta chain was carried out in a study of regulatory T cells in long-lasting Graves disease (dated by TCRdb to the early 2020s). With respect to the entire study: Persistent Graves' disease was defined as antithyroid drug treatment for over 5 years with persistently positive TSH receptor autoantibodies. Persistent Graves' disease patients were compared with newly diagnosed Graves' disease patients by peripheral blood TCR sequencing and RNA sequencing. The study was registered as a clinical trial and conducted in China. A total of about 33 samples underwent TCR sequencing: about 13 from persistent and around 20 from newly diagnosed Graves' disease patients. On average, persistent Graves' disease patients in the clinical cohort had been on antithyroid drugs for around ten years.

Receptors were amplified or captured by multiplex PCR. The instrument given in TCRdb is Illumina HiSeq 4000. iRepertoire HTBI primers and Arm-PCR amplification of CDR3 regions were used to construct TCR beta libraries. Before sequencing, the PCR products went through gel purification. In the source study's methods: Gene usage analysis of CDR3 amino acid clonotypes relied on the approximately 60 TRBV and about 13 TRBJ segments identified across samples. COPE and FqMerger were used to merge filtered high-quality paired reads into contigs. BLAST was used to align contigs to IMGT TRBV, TRBD and TRBJ reference genes, and CDR3 was defined according to IMGT. Highly expanded clones were defined as clonotypes with a frequency above 0.1%. Shannon entropy served as the measure of repertoire diversity, while the Gini coefficient captured V-J evenness. A clonotype was considered public if more than one individual shared it. TCRdb passed the public sequencing reads through fastp at Q25 and MiXCR, retaining productive beta sequences. Entries are consolidated by CDR3 protein sequence, retaining the most common genes and DNA. What appears here as the V and J calls and clone size reflects TCRdb's work, not the paper's. The sample has some 370,000 distinct CDR3 sequences on record, less than 25% of them singletons. The top ten constitute about a fifth of the sample.

Trimming removed 4 bases from V and 0 bases from J; the gene matches leave 8 bases unexplained. The CDR3 holds 17 amino acids from the cysteine to the phenylalanine. Of all the DNA, just the CDR3 is kept, 51 bases in frame from base 1. For CDR1 and CDR2, the germline V gene (reference sequence) lists DFQATT and SNEGSKA. The label giving this sample's time point can be read as: persistent/refractory GD, antithyroid drugs over 5 years with positive TRAb. For both TCR sequencing and RNA sequencing, RNA was extracted from PBMCs in TRIzol. The diagnosis of Graves' disease followed American Thyroid Association guidelines. Patients for the study were recruited at an endocrinology department in Xi'an, China. Each patient gave about 10 milliliters of peripheral blood, collected in an EDTA anticoagulant tube. Ficoll Paque Plus density gradient separation was used to isolate PBMCs, and no additional T cell sorting was done. An Agilent 2100 Bioanalyzer and agarose gel were used to check RNA quality, while a NanoDrop 2000 measured RNA concentration.

The investigation overall reported the following: The small sample size was acknowledged by the authors as a limitation that may reduce accuracy. A larger number of public clonotypes was shared among persistent patients (fewer than 3,000) than among newly diagnosed patients (roughly 970). Peripheral blood alone was examined, since thyroid tissue, which constituted the primary lesion, could not be accessed. Lower TCR Shannon entropy and fewer highly expanded clones were observed in persistent Graves' disease patients than in newly diagnosed patients, which suggested clonal expansion. Persistent disease showed preferential use of TRBV28, TRBJ1-2 and TRBJ2-5, whereas newly diagnosed disease favored TRBV20-1 and TRBJ2-1. Sequencing and analysis were restricted to the TCR beta chain.

This clonotype was counted at least ten times. The target of this receptor is not known. No qualities accompany the bases; no much larger clone lies one base away. The specimen was peripheral blood mononuclear cells (PBMCs), collected when the disease was refractory, from a patient treated with antithyroid drugs. This receptor was identified in a female donor with Graves disease. The receptor chain draws on TRBV20-1 and TRBJ1-6, with 8 junctional bases fitting TRBD1. CDR3 region: CSATDRGLSSYNSPLHF. The DNA sequence is TGCAGTGCTACAGACAGGGGCCTGAGCTCCTATAATTCACCCCTCCACTTT.